The sequence of this T cell receptor (beta chain) was determined in a study of T cell responses to AZD1222 COVID-19 vaccine. General study findings and limits: Across spike, vaccine-associated CD4 TCRs were found, dominant at 160-218 and 743-854. Of spike-specific TCRs, nearly half reportedly target regions left unmutated in variants. Females made up more of the donors, who were largely white British, and clonal diversity may have come out too low. After two AZD1222 doses, spike-specific TCR breadth and depth rose versus day 0.

Regarding this clone: Its antigen is as yet unknown.

CDR3 length: 13 amino acids. Per germline, CDR1 MNHEY and CDR2 SVGAGI. Trimming removed 5 bases at V and 8 bases at J, with 16 bases between. Assay: immunoSEQ multiplex PCR; the TCRdb copy retains only in-frame clones and omits some. Altogether some 150,000 clones are present, approximately 87% being singletons, with the ten largest covering approximately 4.3%. The chain recombines TRBV6-5 with TRBJ2-7; D is possibly TRBD1 or TRBD2 (5 bases each). This TCR came from an adult who received the AZD1222 COVID-19 vaccine. Sequenced here: peripheral blood, sampled 28 days after the second AZD1222 dose. The DNA for the CDR3 is TGTGCCAGCAGTCGGGGACGGAGTTATCAGCAGTACTTC. Its protein is CASSRGRSYQQYF.